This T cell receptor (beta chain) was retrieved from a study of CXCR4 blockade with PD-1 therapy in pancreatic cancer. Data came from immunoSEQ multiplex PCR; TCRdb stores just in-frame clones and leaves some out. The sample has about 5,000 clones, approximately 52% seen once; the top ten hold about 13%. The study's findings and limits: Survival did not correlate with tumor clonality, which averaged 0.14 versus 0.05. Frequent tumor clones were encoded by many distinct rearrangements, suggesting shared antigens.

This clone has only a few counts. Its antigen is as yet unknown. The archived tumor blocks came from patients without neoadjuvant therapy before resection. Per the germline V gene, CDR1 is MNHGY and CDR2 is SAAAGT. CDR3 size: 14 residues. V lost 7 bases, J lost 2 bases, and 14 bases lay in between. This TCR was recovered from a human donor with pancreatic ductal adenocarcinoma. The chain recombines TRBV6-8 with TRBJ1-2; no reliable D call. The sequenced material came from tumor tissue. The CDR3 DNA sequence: TGTGCCAGCACCCTTCATGGAACCAACTATGGCTACACCTTC. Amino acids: CASTLHGTNYGYTF.